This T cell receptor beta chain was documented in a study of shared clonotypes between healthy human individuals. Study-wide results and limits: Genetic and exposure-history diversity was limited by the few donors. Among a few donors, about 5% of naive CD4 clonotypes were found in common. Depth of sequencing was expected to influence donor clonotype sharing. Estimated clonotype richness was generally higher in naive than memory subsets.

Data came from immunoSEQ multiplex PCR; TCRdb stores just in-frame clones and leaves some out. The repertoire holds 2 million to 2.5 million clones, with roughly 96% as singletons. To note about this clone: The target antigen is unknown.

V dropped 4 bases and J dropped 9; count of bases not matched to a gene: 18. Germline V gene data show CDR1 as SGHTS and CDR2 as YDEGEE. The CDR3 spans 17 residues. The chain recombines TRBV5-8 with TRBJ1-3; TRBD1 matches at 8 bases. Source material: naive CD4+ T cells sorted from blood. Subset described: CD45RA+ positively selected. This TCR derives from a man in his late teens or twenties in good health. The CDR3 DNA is TGTGCCAGCAGCGCGTTATCAGGGGGCGCAAAACAATCCACCATATATTTT. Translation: CASSALSGGAKQSTIYF.